The TCR beta chain under discussion was sequenced for a study of CD4+ T cells in melanoma (dated by TCRdb to about 2022). About the study as a whole: Neoantigen-specific CD4+ T cells in human melanoma were what the study investigated. What the study reported, not specific to this receptor: The report described a correlation between neoantigen-specific CD4+ T cells and the function of CD8+ T cells, macrophages and B cells. Diverse differentiation states were reported to be shown by neoantigen-specific CD4+ T cells in melanoma.

The donors were melanoma patients. The CDR3 holds 13 amino acids from the cysteine to the phenylalanine. Kept here is only the CDR3 DNA, which spans 39 bases and is read in frame from base 1. The CDR1 and CDR2 encoded by the germline V gene are SGHRS and YFSETQ. V is reduced by 1 base and J by 1 base, leaving a spacing of 6 bases between them. Receptor amplification or capture employed the immunoSEQ multiplex PCR assay. This immuneACCESS table, as held by TCRdb, lists in-frame sequences with V and J called but not all clones. Of the missing ones, under half trace to an unresolved V gene in checked studies; the others have no known cause. The sample table lists fewer than 20,000 clones, roughly 76% of them with a count of one. The biggest ten clones account for around 12% of the sample. Worth noting for this clone: The specificity of this receptor is unknown. Base qualities were left out, and no much larger clone turns up one base away.

This TCR derives from a human donor with melanoma. The sequence joins TRBV5-1 to TRBJ2-7; the D gene assignment is ambiguous. What was sequenced was cells from a culture (not recorded whether cultured in vitro). CDR3 sequence: CASSLMQSYEQYF. The DNA sequence follows: TGCGCCAGCAGCTTGATGCAGTCCTACGAGCAGTACTTC.